Each of the 5 T cell receptor beta chains below was sequenced from the same sample in a study of graft-versus-host responses after intestinal transplantation (dated by TCRdb to the early 2020s). Their specific antigens are unknown. Receptors were amplified or captured by the immunoSEQ multiplex PCR assay. TCRdb holds this immuneACCESS table with in-frame rearrangements only. Some clones are missing; in checked studies, unresolved V genes explain under half, and the rest has no known cause. The sample table lists tens of thousands of clones, under 85% of them with a count of one. The ten largest account for 17% of the sample. In light of the paper, this sample's time point label describes: cells obtained before transplantation from donor or recipient. Sequencing used unstimulated CD8+ T cells sorted from spleen or lymph node cells, obtained before intestinal transplant. The source of these receptors is a human donor who received an intestinal transplant.

A word on this clone: An end of the junction does not agree with germline; a read error may underlie this. The sample carries other DNA sequences with the same CDR3. The V gene is TRBV4-1, the J gene TRBJ2-7; D might be TRBD1 (6 bases). CDR3 length equals 14 residues. The germline V gene encodes CDR1 MGHRA and CDR2 YSYEKL. The CDR3 here is CASSQVQGTYEQYF. In DNA, the CDR3 is TGCGCCAGCAGCCAAGTTCAGGGGACCTACGAACAGTACTTC.

V gene TRBV5-6 combines with J gene TRBJ1-1; D gene unclear. CDR3 size: 14 residues. The V end lost 2 bases, the J end lost 1 base, and 9 bases lay between the germline ends. The germline V gene encodes CDR1 SGHDT and CDR2 YYEEEE. The CDR3 spells CASSLVGSNTEAFF. The CDR3 DNA is TGTGCCAGCAGCTTAGTCGGCTCGAACACTGAAGCTTTCTTT.

This chain joins TRBV5-1 and TRBJ1-2; TRBD1 agrees at 7 bases. V shed 0 bases and J 4 bases; nucleotides not matched to a gene: 9. CDR1 and CDR2 (germline): SGHRS, YFSETQ. This CDR3 spans 16 amino acids. For the CDR3, the DNA is TGCGCCAGCAGCTTGGTGGCAGGGGGAGGACTCTATGGCTACACCTTC. Protein: CASSLVAGGGLYGYTF.

The rearrangement joins TRBV2 to TRBJ1-2; D perhaps matches TRBD1 (6 bases). The germline V gene encodes CDR1 SNHLY and CDR2 FYNNEI. CDR3 size: 15 residues. V was cut by 7 bases and J by 3 bases, with 18 bases left in between. CDR3 in DNA: TGTGCCAGCACCCAAATAGGGACAAGGGACTATGGCTACACCTTC. Its protein product is CASTQIGTRDYGYTF.

This chain joins TRBV5-5 and TRBJ1-1, with D unresolved. The CDR3 is 13 amino acids. Germline V gives CDR1 SGHKS, CDR2 YYEKEE (reference sequence). Trimming shortened V by 3 bases and J by 0 bases, and 6 bases separated the two germline ends. The CDR3 region has the DNA TGTGCCAGCAGCTCCATTATGAACACTGAAGCTTTCTTT. Its translation is CASSSIMNTEAFF.